The 29 T cell receptor beta chains listed next were all sequenced from one sample in a study of type 1 regulatory T cells. Study results and limitations: Compared with non-Tr1 cells, Tr1 cells showed a narrower TCR repertoire.

The antigens these receptors bind are not known. TCRdb passed the reads through MiXCR, listing each CDR3 protein once. The sample carries fewer than 80,000 distinct CDR3 sequences, 20% to 25% recorded once. Input material: cultured type 1 regulatory T (Tr1) cells, either the whole culture or a sorted fraction (not recorded which). The source of these receptors is a human donor in good health.

This clonotype turned up a few times. The genes are TRBV9 and TRBJ2-1, with TRBD2 matching 8 bases. The CDR3 spans 18 residues. The germline CDR1 and CDR2 sequences are SGDLS and YYNGEE. V lost 3 bases, J lost 2 bases, and 13 bases stayed unmatched. The CDR3 nucleotides read TGTGCCAGCAGCGATCTCGGAGGGCTAGCGGGTCCCTACAATGAGCAGTTCTTC. This encodes CASSDLGGLAGPYNEQFF.

The chain recombines TRBV5-1 with TRBJ1-5; TRBD1 aligns across 7 bases. V lost 0 bases, J lost 4 bases, and 4 bases stayed unmatched. The CDR3 is 15 amino acids. CDR1 is SGHRS, CDR2 YFSETQ, per germline. CDR3 protein: CASSLEGTENQPQHF. The CDR3 DNA sequence: TGCGCCAGCAGCTTGGAGGGGACAGAGAATCAGCCCCAGCATTTT.

J is TRBJ2-1 and V is TRBV7-2; 10 bases align to TRBD2. This CDR3 has 17 amino acids. V lost 3 bases, J lost 9 bases, and 14 bases stayed unmatched. CDR1 is SGHTA, CDR2 FQGNSA, per germline. CDR3 nucleotide sequence: TGTGCCAGCAGCTTTTACGAGCGGGAGGGCAACCCCCGTGAGCAGTTCTTC. Translation: CASSFYEREGNPREQFF.

This clonotype occurred a few times. This chain joins TRBV20-1 and TRBJ2-1, with D hard to call. V lost 7 bases and J 6 bases, leaving 16 bases between the germline ends. This CDR3 spans 13 amino acids. Germline CDR1 reads DFQATT; CDR2 reads SNEGSKA (reference sequence). CDR3 bases: TGCAGTGTACCGGGCTTATTTAGCAATGAGCAGTTCTTC. Its translation is CSVPGLFSNEQFF.

This clonotype was recorded many times. This chain links TRBV5-6 with TRBJ1-1; possible D gene TRBD1, 5 bases. CDR1 and CDR2 from the germline V gene are SGHDT and YYEEEE. The CDR3 extends over 19 amino acids. Trimming stripped 1 base from V and 7 bases from J, with 29 bases between. The CDR3 nucleotides read TGTGCCAGCAGCTTGCTCCGCCCCAAGGGCCCGGGGGGGTTCCTTGAAGCTTTCTTT. Its protein product is CASSLLRPKGPGGFLEAFF.

This chain joins TRBV7-2 and TRBJ2-2, with 10 positions matching TRBD2. The CDR3 has 17 residues. Germline V gene data show CDR1 as SGHTA and CDR2 as FQGNSA. Losses at the gene ends were 2 bases for V and 4 bases for J; bases not matched to a gene: 7. The CDR3 loop reads CASSLMASGSSTGELFF. In DNA, the CDR3 is TGTGCCAGCAGCTTAATGGCTAGCGGGAGTTCCACCGGGGAGCTGTTTTTT.

Concerning this clonotype itself: The junction does not match germline at one end; this may be a read error. The chain combines TRBV5-1 with TRBJ1-4; 7 nucleotides align to TRBD1. This CDR3 has 14 residues. Germline CDR1 is SGHRS and CDR2 is YFSETQ. The CDR3, as DNA: TGCGCCAGCGGCTTGGTCCAGGGGGGGGAAAAACTGTTTTTT. It yields the protein CASGLVQGGEKLFF.

This clonotype came up a few times. The chain combines TRBV2 with TRBJ2-2; perhaps TRBD2 as D (5 bases). Germline CDR1 is SNHLY and CDR2 is FYNNEI. Trimming shortened V by 8 bases and J by 13 bases, and 23 bases separated the two germline ends. CDR3 size: 14 residues. As DNA, the CDR3 is TGTGCCAGCGCTCAAGTGGGAATTCAGAGCGGGCTGTTTTTT. This encodes CASAQVGIQSGLFF.

V and J are TRBV6-6 and TRBJ1-2; D call uncertain. The V gene lost 5 bases and the J gene lost 12 bases, with 16 bases spanning the gap. The length of the CDR3 is 12 residues. Germline V lookup: CDR1 MNHNY, CDR2 SVGAGI (reference sequence). As DNA, the CDR3 is TGTGCCAGCAGTCCCCCGGGTGGGGAACACACCTTC. Residues: CASSPPGGEHTF.

The chain joins TRBV20-1 to TRBJ2-5, with 9 bases fitting TRBD2. Trimming took 2 bases from V and 5 from J; bases not matched to a gene: 3. The CDR3 extends over 13 amino acids. Germline V gene sequence: CDR1 DFQATT, CDR2 SNEGSKA (reference sequence). CDR3 in DNA: TGCAGTGCTAGAATAGCGGGAGTGGAGACCCAGTACTTC. This translates into CSARIAGVETQYF.

The chain uses TRBV5-1 and TRBJ2-3; TRBD2 matches 9 bases. J lost 4 bases, V lost 0 bases, and 3 bases had no gene match. Germline V gene data show CDR1 as SGHRS and CDR2 as YFSETQ. CDR3 size: 15 residues. CDR3 sequence (DNA): TGCGCCAGCAGCTTGGGGACTAGCGTCTCAGATACGCAGTATTTT. Its translation is CASSLGTSVSDTQYF.

The chain recombines TRBV29-1 with TRBJ2-5, with D unclear. The V end was cut by 4 bases, the J end by 2 bases, with 11 bases between. The CDR3 is made up of 13 amino acids. Germline lookup yields CDR1 SQVTM and CDR2 ANQGSEA. This CDR3 is CSVGAALQETQYF. The CDR3 nucleotides are TGCAGCGTTGGGGCAGCCTTACAAGAGACCCAGTACTTC.

This clonotype has a handful of counts. The chain carries TRBV11-2 and TRBJ1-4, with D tentatively TRBD1 (6 bases). Looked up from germline, CDR1 is SGHAT and CDR2 is FQNNGV. Trimming stripped 5 bases from V and 6 bases from J, with 16 bases between. The CDR3 runs to 15 residues. CDR3 DNA sequence: TGTGCCAGCAGCGCCATTAGGGGGGTGGATGAAAAACTGTTTTTT. This sequence encodes CASSAIRGVDEKLFF.

The CDR3 nucleotides read TGTGCAAGTTTAGGGGGCCAAGAGACCCAGTACTTC. This sequence encodes CASLGGQETQYF. This rearrangement joins TRBV28 to TRBJ2-5; tentatively, D is TRBD1 (6 bases). The CDR3 runs 12 residues. CDR1 MDHEN and CDR2 SYDVKM come from the germline V gene.

This clonotype has just a few counts. J is TRBJ2-2 and V is TRBV2; no reliable D call. Germline CDR1 SNHLY, CDR2 FYNNEI. The CDR3 has 13 amino acids. V dropped 1 base and J dropped 8 bases, with 8 bases sitting between them. CDR3 DNA: TGTGCCAGCAGTGAAGGTCGGGTTGGGGAGCTGTTTTTT. Its translation: CASSEGRVGELFF.

The chain recombines TRBV12-3 or TRBV12-4 with TRBJ2-7; 10 bases are shared with TRBD2. The CDR3 is 14 amino acids. With 3 bases clipped from V and 6 bases from J, the junction kept 5 bases outside the gene matches. In DNA form, the CDR3 reads TGTGCCAGCAGTTTTAGCGGGGGGATTCGCGAGCAGTACTTC. Amino acids: CASSFSGGIREQYF.

This clonotype was seen a handful of times. The genes are TRBV19 and TRBJ2-1; 11 nucleotides match TRBD2. Germline assignment: CDR1 LNHDA and CDR2 SQIVND (reference sequence). The V segment lost 0 bases and the J segment 10 bases; nucleotides outside the gene matches: 2. The CDR3 length is 14 residues. CDR3 DNA sequence: TGTGCCAGTAGTATAGAGACTAGCGGGACCGAGCAGTTCTTC. It codes for CASSIETSGTEQFF.

This clonotype was counted only a few times. The V call is TRBV6-2 or TRBV6-3, the J call TRBJ2-7; D call uncertain. Germline CDR1 is MNHEY and CDR2 is SVGEGT. V was clipped by 3 bases and J by 4 bases, with 7 bases between them. There are 12 residues in the CDR3. For the CDR3, the DNA is TGTGCCAGCAGTTATATGGATTACGAGCAGTACTTC. It codes for CASSYMDYEQYF.

The rearrangement uses TRBV11-1 and TRBJ2-1; no clear D. The CDR3 contains 12 residues. From germline, CDR1 is SGHAT and CDR2 FQDESV (reference sequence). Deletions cut 5 bases from V and 11 bases from J, with 13 bases between. The DNA for the CDR3 is TGTGCCAGCAGCCATTTATTTTCCCAGCAGTTCTTC. Protein sequence: CASSHLFSQQFF.

In this sample, this clonotype turned up a few times. The rearrangement links TRBV5-1 to TRBJ2-1; D is undetermined. Germline CDR1 and CDR2: SGHRS and YFSETQ. V gave up 1 base and J gave up 4 bases, with 9 bases separating them. The CDR3 sequence is 14 residues long. CDR3 DNA sequence: TGCGCCAGCAGCTTGCTTGAAGATTACAATGAGCAGTTCTTC. This encodes CASSLLEDYNEQFF.

The V call is TRBV6-5, the J call TRBJ2-3; no definite D call. With 10 bases removed from V and 3 bases from J, the gap between germline ends came to 17 bases. The CDR3 consists of 14 residues. From germline, CDR1 is MNHEY and CDR2 SVGAGI. The CDR3 is CATRLGRSTDTQYF. The DNA for the CDR3 is TGTGCCACCCGATTGGGCAGATCTACAGATACGCAGTATTTT.

This clonotype has ten or more counts. The chain has TRBV30 and TRBJ1-4; D may be TRBD1 (6 bases). This CDR3 has 13 amino acids. Germline assignment: CDR1 GTSNPN and CDR2 SVGIG (reference sequence). The V and J ends lost 5 bases and 7 bases respectively, with 14 bases between them. CDR3 bases: TGTGCCTGGGAACCCACAGGGATTGAAAAACTGTTTTTT. It encodes CAWEPTGIEKLFF.

This clonotype ranks as large (0.1 to 1%). The chain has TRBV7-2 and TRBJ1-4; D is unclear. The CDR3 is made up of 14 amino acids. Looked up from germline, CDR1 is SGHTA and CDR2 is FQGNSA. V dropped 1 base and J dropped 8 bases, with 11 bases sitting between them. The CDR3 bases are TGTGCCAGCAGCTTAGTCGCGGCTGGGGAAAAACTGTTTTTT. Translating gives CASSLVAAGEKLFF.

This clonotype was seen repeatedly, ten times or more. The chain joins TRBV20-1 to TRBJ2-1, with 11 bases identical to TRBD2. The CDR3 is made up of 20 amino acids. Germline CDR1 and CDR2: DFQATT and SNEGSKA (reference sequence). The trim removed 0 bases at V and 8 bases at J, leaving 21 bases unmatched. The CDR3 protein is CSARDTRWGSGRAGLDEQFF. For the CDR3, the DNA is TGCAGTGCTAGAGATACCCGGTGGGGTAGCGGGAGGGCCGGGCTTGATGAGCAGTTCTTC.

This chain joins TRBV28 and TRBJ2-2; 7 bases agree with TRBD2. The CDR3 has 13 amino acids. After removal of 7 bases from V and 4 bases from J, the junction contained 3 bases not matched to a gene. Germline V gives CDR1 MDHEN, CDR2 SYDVKM. CDR3 in DNA: TGTGCCAGCATCTGGGGGGGCACCGGGGAGCTGTTTTTT. This sequence encodes CASIWGGTGELFF.

The genes are TRBV5-1 and TRBJ2-7; D remains unclear. V lost 3 bases to trimming and J lost 0 bases, with 13 bases between them. Germline V gene sequence: CDR1 SGHRS, CDR2 YFSETQ. The CDR3 totals 15 residues. The CDR3: CASSSTLRSSYEQYF. CDR3 sequence (DNA): TGCGCCAGCAGCTCCACCCTCCGCAGCTCCTACGAGCAGTACTTC. Full variable domain (rest looked up from reference TRBV5-1 and TRBJ2-7): KAGVTQTPRYLIKTRGQQVTLSCSPISGHRSVSWYQQTPGQGLQFLFEYFSETQRNKGNFPGRFSGRQFSNSRSEMNVSTLELGDSALYLCASSSTLRSSYEQYFGPGTRLTVT.

This clonotype was observed a handful of times. J is TRBJ2-1 and V is TRBV20-1; 8 bases are a match to TRBD2. CDR1 is DFQATT and CDR2 is SNEGSKA in the germline V gene (reference sequence). Unmatched junction bases numbered 9, after V lost 1 base and J lost 7 bases. The CDR3 contains 15 residues. CDR3 bases: TGCAGTGCTAGAGGCCCCAGCGGGAGAATGAATGAGCAGTTCTTC. This codes for CSARGPSGRMNEQFF.

The chain is built from TRBV5-1 and TRBJ1-2, with D possibly TRBD1 on 5 matching bases. The CDR3 length is 13 residues. Looked up from germline, CDR1 is SGHRS and CDR2 is YFSETQ. Trimming removed 7 bases at V and 6 bases at J, with 16 bases between. The chain's CDR3 is CASRGLLVDGYTF. CDR3 nucleotides: TGCGCCAGCCGGGGCCTTCTAGTCGATGGCTACACCTTC.

The table lists this clonotype with a few counts. The chain couples TRBV12-3 or TRBV12-4 to TRBJ1-1; D may be TRBD1 (6 bases). Trimming removed 4 bases at V and 6 bases at J, with 12 bases between. The CDR3 consists of 13 residues. Written as DNA, the CDR3 is TGTGCCAGCAGTTACAGGGAAGGAGCTGAAGCTTTCTTT. Its translation is CASSYREGAEAFF.